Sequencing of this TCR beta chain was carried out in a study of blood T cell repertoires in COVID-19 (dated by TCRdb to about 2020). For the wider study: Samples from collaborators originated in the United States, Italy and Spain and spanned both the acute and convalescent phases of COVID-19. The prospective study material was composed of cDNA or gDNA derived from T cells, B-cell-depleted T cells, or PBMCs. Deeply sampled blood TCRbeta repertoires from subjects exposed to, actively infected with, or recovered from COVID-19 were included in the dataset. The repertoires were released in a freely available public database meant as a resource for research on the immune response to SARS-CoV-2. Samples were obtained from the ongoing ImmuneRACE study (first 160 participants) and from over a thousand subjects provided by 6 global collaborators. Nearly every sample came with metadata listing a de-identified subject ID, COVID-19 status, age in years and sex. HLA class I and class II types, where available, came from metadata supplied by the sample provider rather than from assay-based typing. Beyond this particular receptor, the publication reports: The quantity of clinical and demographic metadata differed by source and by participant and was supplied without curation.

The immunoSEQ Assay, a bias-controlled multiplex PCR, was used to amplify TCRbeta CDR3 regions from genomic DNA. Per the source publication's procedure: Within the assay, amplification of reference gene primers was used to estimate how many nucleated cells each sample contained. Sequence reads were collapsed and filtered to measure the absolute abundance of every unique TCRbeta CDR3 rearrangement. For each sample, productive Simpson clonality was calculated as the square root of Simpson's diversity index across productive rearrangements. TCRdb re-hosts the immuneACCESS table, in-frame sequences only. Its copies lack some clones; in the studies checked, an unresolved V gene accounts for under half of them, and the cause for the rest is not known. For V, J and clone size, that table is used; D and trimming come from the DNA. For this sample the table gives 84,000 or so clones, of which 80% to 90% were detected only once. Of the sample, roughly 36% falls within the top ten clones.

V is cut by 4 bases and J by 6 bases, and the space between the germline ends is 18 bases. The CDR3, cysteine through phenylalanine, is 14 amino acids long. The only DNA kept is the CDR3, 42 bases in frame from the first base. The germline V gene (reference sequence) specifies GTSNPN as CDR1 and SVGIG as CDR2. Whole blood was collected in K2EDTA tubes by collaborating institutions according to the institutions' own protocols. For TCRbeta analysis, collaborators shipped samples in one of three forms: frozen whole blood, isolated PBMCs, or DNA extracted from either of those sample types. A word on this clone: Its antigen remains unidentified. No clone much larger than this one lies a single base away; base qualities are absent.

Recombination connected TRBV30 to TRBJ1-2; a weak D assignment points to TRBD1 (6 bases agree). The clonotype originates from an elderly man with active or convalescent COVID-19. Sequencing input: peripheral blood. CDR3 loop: CAWTPLGTRDGYTF. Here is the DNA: TGTGCCTGGACCCCCTTGGGGACAAGGGATGGCTACACCTTC. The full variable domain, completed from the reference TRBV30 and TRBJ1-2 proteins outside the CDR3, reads SQTIHQWPATLVQPVGSPLSLECTVEGTSNPNLYWYRQAAGRGLQLLFYSVGIGQISSEVPQNLSASRPQDRQFILSSKKLLLSDSGFYLCAWTPLGTRDGYTFGSGTRLTVV.